The next 4 T cell receptor beta chains were all read from a single sample in a study of T cell responses to AZD1222 COVID-19 vaccine. The protocol was immunoSEQ multiplex PCR, while the TCRdb copy is restricted to in-frame clones and leaves out a portion. The profile shows 50,000 to 55,000 clones, 87% of them singletons. This specimen was peripheral blood, taken 28 days after the second AZD1222 dose. The source of these receptors is an adult who received the AZD1222 COVID-19 vaccine.

The V and J genes are TRBV9 and TRBJ2-1; 8 bases are a match to TRBD1. The ends lost 4 bases at V and 5 bases at J; junction bases unmatched: 5. This CDR3 spans 14 amino acids. CDR1 and CDR2 (germline): SGDLS, YYNGEE. The CDR3 spells CASSSHRGNNEQFF. CDR3 nucleotide sequence: TGTGCCAGCAGCAGCCACAGGGGGAACAATGAGCAGTTCTTC.

The gene calls are TRBV6-6 and TRBJ2-7, with 11 bases aligning to TRBD1. This CDR3 contains 16 residues. V dropped 7 bases and J dropped 0; count of bases not matched to a gene: 8. Germline CDR1 and CDR2: MNHNY and SVGAGI (reference sequence). CDR3 protein: CASTLGQGANSYEQYF. CDR3 bases: TGTGCCAGCACCCTCGGACAGGGGGCGAACTCCTACGAGCAGTACTTC.

The table lists this clone with a count of one. J is TRBJ2-3 and V is TRBV27, with 7 bases aligning to TRBD2. This CDR3 spans 13 amino acids. V dropped 5 bases and J dropped 10; count of bases not matched to a gene: 9. CDR1 is MNHEY, CDR2 SMNVEV, per germline (reference sequence). The CDR3 nucleotides are TGTGCCAGCAGTCCGTACGGACTAGACCCGCAGTATTTT. Translation: CASSPYGLDPQYF.

The chain carries TRBV29-1 and TRBJ2-1, with D possibly being TRBD2 (6 bases). Germline loops: CDR1 SQVTM, CDR2 ANQGSEA. V dropped 4 bases and J dropped 7 bases, with 20 bases sitting between them. This CDR3 spans 15 amino acids. The CDR3 sequence is CSVGSGGISGNEQFF. The CDR3 region has the DNA TGCAGCGTTGGGTCCGGCGGGATATCGGGGAATGAGCAGTTCTTC.